Following are 25 T cell receptor beta chains from one sample sequenced in a study of OX40 agonist ivuxolimab in advanced cancers. The library was prepared using the immunoSEQ multiplex PCR assay. The clones in this table, taken by TCRdb from immuneACCESS, are in-frame only. Not every clone is retained; where verified, under half of the shortfall comes from an unresolved V gene, and the cause of the rest is unknown. This sample comprises roughly 97,000 clones, around 85% of them detected only once. Around 5.5% of the sample is held by the ten biggest clonotypes. Sequencing used CD4+ or CD8+ T cells sorted from blood, obtained in a trial of the OX40 agonist ivuxolimab. Receptor source: an adult with an advanced solid tumor such as melanoma, head and neck, liver or kidney cancer.

The chain carries TRBV30 and TRBJ1-2; D ambiguous. The CDR3 spans 15 residues. V lost 0 bases, J lost 7 bases, and 18 bases lay in between. Germline V gene data show CDR1 as GTSNPN and CDR2 as SVGIG (reference sequence). Written as DNA, the CDR3 is TGTGCCTGGAGTGTACTAAGAGTGGCTGCCGGTGGCTACACCTTC. It encodes CAWSVLRVAAGGYTF.

The gene calls are TRBV30 and TRBJ1-4; D perhaps matches TRBD1 (5 bases). The CDR3 covers 13 residues. The germline CDR1 and CDR2 sequences are GTSNPN and SVGIG (reference sequence). V lost 5 bases and J lost 5, with 12 bases in between. The CDR3 is CAWAGWGNEKLFF. In DNA form, the CDR3 reads TGTGCCTGGGCAGGGTGGGGGAATGAAAAACTGTTTTTT. The complete variable domain, with remaining parts taken from reference TRBV30 and TRBJ1-4, reads SQTIHQWPATLVQPVGSPLSLECTVEGTSNPNLYWYRQAAGRGLQLLFYSVGIGQISSEVPQNLSASRPQDRQFILSSKKLLLSDSGFYLCAWAGWGNEKLFFGSGTQLSVL.

The J gene is TRBJ1-2, the V gene TRBV19; D not certain. CDR1 LNHDA and CDR2 SQIVND come from the germline V gene (reference sequence). Trimming removed 7 bases from V and 5 bases from J, with 20 bases in between. The CDR3 extends over 15 amino acids. The CDR3: CASTLPGLQGYGYTF. In DNA form, the CDR3 reads TGTGCCAGTACGCTCCCGGGTCTCCAAGGGTATGGCTACACCTTC.

The chain links TRBV7-2 to TRBJ2-7; D is perhaps TRBD1 (5 bases). V lost 2 bases and J 6 bases, leaving 11 bases between the germline ends. This CDR3 comprises 13 residues. CDR1 and CDR2 (germline): SGHTA, FQGNSA. The CDR3 reads CASSLSGNSEQYF. The CDR3 nucleotides read TGTGCCAGCAGCTTATCAGGGAATAGCGAGCAGTACTTC.

This chain joins TRBV18 and TRBJ2-7; the D gene could be TRBD1 or TRBD2 (5 bases each). The CDR3 extends over 16 amino acids. V was pared by 4 bases and J by 5 bases, with 21 bases between. Germline CDR1 KGHSH, CDR2 LQKENI. The CDR3 region is CASSLTHDRGPHEQYF. In nucleotides, the CDR3 is TGTGCCAGCTCACTGACCCATGATCGGGGACCCCACGAGCAGTACTTC.

The chain uses TRBV4-2 and TRBJ1-1, with 8 positions matching TRBD1. V lost 4 bases, J lost 0 bases, and 4 bases stayed unmatched. CDR1 LGHNA and CDR2 YNFKEQ come from the germline V gene. CDR3 length: 15 residues. CDR3 sequence (DNA): TGTGCCAGCAGCCGCCCGGACAGGGTGAACACTGAAGCTTTCTTT. This translates into CASSRPDRVNTEAFF.

This clone has just one count. The V call is TRBV30, the J call TRBJ2-4, with 12 bases lining up with TRBD2. The CDR3 sequence is 16 residues long. The J segment lost 1 base and the V segment lost 2 bases, leaving 3 bases of the junction unmatched. Germline CDR1 GTSNPN, CDR2 SVGIG (reference sequence). The CDR3, as DNA: TGTGCCTGGAGTTCCGGACTAGCGGGGGCCAAAAACATTCAGTACTTC. Translation gives CAWSSGLAGAKNIQYF.

This clone was seen a few times. This sample includes further DNA sequences coding for the same CDR3. The chain is built from TRBV19 and TRBJ1-1; D unresolved. Germline V lookup: CDR1 LNHDA, CDR2 SQIVND (reference sequence). The ends were cut back, 7 bases at V and 0 bases at J, with 9 bases in the middle. The CDR3 length is 13 residues. This chain's CDR3 is CASTRQLNTEAFF. The CDR3, as DNA: TGTGCCAGTACCAGACAACTGAACACTGAAGCTTTCTTT.

The J gene is TRBJ1-1, the V gene TRBV18; D not certain. Germline V CDR1 and CDR2: KGHSH, LQKENI. There are 12 residues in the CDR3. V was clipped by 4 bases and J by 5 bases, with 8 bases between them. CDR3 residues: CASSRGRTEAFF. CDR3 bases: TGTGCCAGCTCACGTGGACGGACTGAAGCTTTCTTT.

V and J are TRBV5-1 and TRBJ2-1; 8 nucleotides align to TRBD2. This CDR3 spans 13 amino acids. V shed 4 bases, J shed 7 bases, and the junction held 4 bases outside the gene matches. Germline V lookup: CDR1 SGHRS, CDR2 YFSETQ. CDR3 region: CASSVLAENEQFF. As DNA, the CDR3 is TGCGCCAGCAGCGTACTAGCGGAGAATGAGCAGTTCTTC.

The chain has TRBV11-1 and TRBJ2-7, with 9 bases lining up with TRBD1. The CDR3 is 15 amino acids. V lost 3 bases to trimming and J lost 5 bases; unmatched junction nucleotides: 8. Per germline, CDR1 SGHAT and CDR2 FQDESV (reference sequence). CDR3 DNA: TGTGCCAGCAGCTTTCGACCGGACAGGGGCGACGAGCAGTACTTC. Translation gives CASSFRPDRGDEQYF. Variable domain in full (rest from reference TRBV11-1 and TRBJ2-7): EAEVAQSPRYKITEKSQAVAFWCDPISGHATLYWYRQILGQGPELLVQFQDESVVDDSQLPKDRFSAERLKGVDSTLKIQPAELGDSAMYLCASSFRPDRGDEQYFGPGTRLTVT.

The chain links TRBV7-2 to TRBJ1-2, with 7 bases fitting TRBD1. This CDR3 spans 15 amino acids. Trimming at V came to 6 bases and at J to 5 bases, leaving 12 bases not matched to a gene. Per germline, CDR1 SGHTA and CDR2 FQGNSA. Written as DNA, the CDR3 is TGTGCCAGCAGATCCAGCCAGGGGGTTAGTTATGGCTACACCTTC. It translates to CASRSSQGVSYGYTF.

The chain links TRBV7-3 to TRBJ2-2, with 7 bases identical to TRBD1. Germline-derived CDR1 and CDR2 are SGHTA and FQGTGA. There are 15 residues in the CDR3. J gave up 1 base and V 3 bases, and 2 bases lay outside the gene matches. Here the CDR3 DNA reads TGTGCCAGCAGCTTGGGACAGATGAACACCGGGGAGCTGTTTTTT. Residues: CASSLGQMNTGELFF.

V gene TRBV29-1 combines with J gene TRBJ2-1; 14 bases agree with TRBD2. The germline CDR1 and CDR2 sequences are SQVTM and ANQGSEA. The CDR3 length is 13 residues. Trimming removed 7 bases from V and 7 bases from J; junction bases left unmatched: 3. This chain's CDR3 is CSAGTSGRNEQFF. As DNA, the CDR3 is TGCAGCGCAGGGACTAGCGGGAGAAATGAGCAGTTCTTC.

The chain joins TRBV7-9 to TRBJ1-6; no reliable D call. The length of the CDR3 is 18 residues. The ends were cut back, 5 bases at V and 1 base at J, with 18 bases in the middle. CDR1 and CDR2 from the germline V gene are SEHNR and FQNEAQ (reference sequence). DNA for the CDR3: TGTGCCAGCAGCCAAGATTTTGGGAGCCGGTCCTATAATTCACCCCTCCACTTT. It translates to CASSQDFGSRSYNSPLHF.

This clone was counted a single time. CDR3 in amino acids: CASSLDSRSYGYTF. As DNA, the CDR3 is TGTGCCAGCAGCTTGGATTCGCGTAGCTATGGCTACACCTTC. The J gene is TRBJ1-2, the V gene TRBV5-4; no clear D. This CDR3 is built from 14 residues. CDR1 SGHNT and CDR2 YYREEE come from the germline V gene (reference sequence). The V and J ends lost 0 bases and 4 bases respectively, with 10 bases between them.

This clone was seen once. The chain is built from TRBV18 and TRBJ1-2; perhaps TRBD1 as D (5 bases). Trimming cost V 6 bases and J 4 bases, with 9 bases left between them. The germline V gene has CDR1 KGHSH and CDR2 LQKENI. CDR3 length: 12 amino acids. CDR3 sequence reads: CASSSQGYGYTF. The CDR3 DNA is TGTGCCAGCTCCTCGCAGGGCTATGGCTACACCTTC.

This clone came up a few times. The chain carries TRBV4-1 and TRBJ2-5; possibly TRBD1 or TRBD2 for D (5 bases each). CDR3 size: 15 residues. Germline assignment: CDR1 MGHRA and CDR2 YSYEKL. Trimming left V 3 bases short and J 1 base short, with 12 bases between. Here the CDR3 reads CASSHGAVRQETQYF. The DNA of the CDR3 is TGCGCCAGCAGCCACGGGGCGGTACGCCAAGAGACCCAGTACTTC.

Details on this clone: The sample contains more than one DNA sequence encoding this CDR3. The chain uses TRBV5-1 and TRBJ2-3; TRBD1 or TRBD2 may be the D gene (5 bases each). The germline gives CDR1 SGHRS, CDR2 YFSETQ. There are 15 residues in the CDR3. The ends were cut back, 0 bases at V and 1 base at J, with 9 bases in the middle. CDR3 in DNA: TGCGCCAGCAGCTTGGTTGGGGGTGGCACAGATACGCAGTATTTT. It specifies CASSLVGGGTDTQYF.

The chain carries TRBV2 and TRBJ1-5; 7 nucleotides align to TRBD1. V shed 1 base, J shed 1 base, and the junction held 1 base outside the gene matches. The CDR3 is made up of 15 amino acids. CDR1 SNHLY and CDR2 FYNNEI come from the germline V gene. The CDR3 nucleotides are TGTGCCAGCAGTGAAGAGGGGGCAAGCAATCAGCCCCAGCATTTT. It codes for CASSEEGASNQPQHF.

The genes are TRBV5-6 and TRBJ2-4; D might be TRBD1 or TRBD2, each matching 6 bases. Germline V CDR1 and CDR2: SGHDT, YYEEEE. CDR3 length: 12 amino acids. Trimming removed 4 bases from V and 12 bases from J, with 14 bases in between. The CDR3 DNA sequence: TGTGCCAGCAGCCTGGCTCGGGGGCGTCAGTACTTC. This sequence encodes CASSLARGRQYF.

In nucleotides, the CDR3 is TGTGCCAGCAGCTTAGCTGGGGGTCAGCCCCAGCATTTT. It is translated as CASSLAGGQPQHF. The chain has TRBV7-9 and TRBJ1-5; a weak D match, TRBD1 (5 bases). This CDR3 is 13 amino acids long. The V gene's germline CDR1 is SEHNR and CDR2 FQNEAQ (reference sequence). The V gene lost 0 bases and the J gene lost 6 bases, with 6 bases spanning the gap.

The V gene is TRBV30, the J gene TRBJ2-2; perhaps TRBD1 as D (6 bases). V was pared by 3 bases and J by 7 bases, with 24 bases between. Per the germline V gene, CDR1 is GTSNPN and CDR2 is SVGIG (reference sequence). CDR3 length equals 17 residues. The CDR3 DNA is TGTGCCTGGAGGGGTACAGGGATCGCTCATTTCGGCGGGGAGCTGTTTTTT. Protein sequence: CAWRGTGIAHFGGELFF.

The gene calls are TRBV2 and TRBJ1-1; 7 bases agree with TRBD1. Germline-derived CDR1 and CDR2 are SNHLY and FYNNEI. The CDR3 covers 16 residues. The J segment lost 1 base and the V segment lost 5 bases, leaving 10 bases of the junction unmatched. This chain's CDR3 is CASSQGQEKRNTEAFF. CDR3 bases: TGTGCCAGCAGTCAAGGACAGGAGAAACGGAACACTGAAGCTTTCTTT.

The table lists this clone with a few counts. J is TRBJ2-5 and V is TRBV12-2. TRBV12-2 is a listed pseudogene. The CDR3 is 13 amino acids. The CDR3 is CASRVRTQETQYF. The CDR3 DNA reads as TGTGCAAGTCGAGTTAGGACCCAAGAGACCCAGTACTTC.